Following are 27 T cell receptor beta chains from one sample sequenced in a study of breast tumors, draining lymph nodes, adjacent tissues. MiXCR was run by TCRdb on the multiplex PCR reads, yielding one entry per CDR3 protein. The data hold about 150,000 distinct CDR3 sequences, with about 22% observed a single time. Breast cancer patients provided tissue from their axillary draining lymph nodes. Sequencing was carried out using axillary lymph node tissue. These receptors all stem from a female donor with breast cancer. Some clones in this sample may be carry-over from other donors' samples.

A word on this clonotype: A single base separates this from a much larger clone, so it may be a read error. This chain uses TRBV11-2 with TRBJ2-3; D perhaps matches TRBD1 (6 bases). Trimming removed 6 bases from V and 2 bases from J, with 12 bases in between. This CDR3 has 14 amino acids. The germline V gene encodes CDR1 SGHAT and CDR2 FQNNGV. The CDR3: CASRRDRLTDTQYF. The DNA of the CDR3 is TGTGCCAGCAGGCGAGACAGGCTCACAGATACGCAGTATTTT. The complete variable domain, with remaining parts taken from reference TRBV11-2 and TRBJ2-3, reads EAGVAQSPRYKIIEKRQSVAFWCNPISGHATLYWYQQILGQGPKLLIQFQNNGVVDDSQLPKDRFSAERLKGVDSTLKIQPAKLEDSAVYLCASRRDRLTDTQYFGPGTRLTVL.

On this clonotype itself: A read error may explain this, as a much larger clone is one base away. The CDR3 is CVSSSPGTLGETQYF. CDR3 in DNA: TGTGTCAGCAGTTCCCCAGGCACGCTCGGGGAGACCCAGTACTTC. The chain has TRBV12-3 or TRBV12-4 and TRBJ2-5; no firm D call. CDR3 size: 15 residues.

At least ten counts were recorded for this clonotype. The chain joins TRBV20-1 to TRBJ1-2, with TRBD1 matching 7 bases. The germline gives CDR1 DFQATT, CDR2 SNEGSKA (reference sequence). This CDR3 has 15 residues. V lost 0 bases and J lost 1; bases outside the gene matches: 5. The chain's CDR3 is CSARDQGGINYGYTF. The CDR3 coding sequence is TGCAGTGCTAGAGATCAGGGGGGAATTAACTATGGCTACACCTTC.

This clonotype was seen more than once but under ten times. V usage is TRBV20-1 and J usage is TRBJ1-1; D is perhaps TRBD1 (6 bases). Germline lookup yields CDR1 DFQATT and CDR2 SNEGSKA (reference sequence). Trimming removed 6 bases at V and 0 bases at J, with 20 bases between. This CDR3 contains 16 residues. CDR3 DNA: TGCAGTGCGAAACCCAGGGACACAGGTATGAACACTGAAGCTTTCTTT. Its translation is CSAKPRDTGMNTEAFF.

The sample holds a few counts of this clonotype. This chain joins TRBV5-4 and TRBJ2-6, with TRBD1 matching 8 bases. The CDR3 contains 17 residues. V gave up 2 bases and J gave up 1 base; unmatched junction bases: 5. Germline V gene sequence: CDR1 SGHNT, CDR2 YYREEE (reference sequence). The CDR3 DNA sequence: TGTGCCAGCAGCTTCCCCCACAGGGGGTCTGGGGCCAACGTCCTGACTTTC. Its translation: CASSFPHRGSGANVLTF.

This clonotype was seen repeatedly, ten times or more. The rearrangement links TRBV20-1 to TRBJ2-5; 13 bases are shared with TRBD2. The V segment lost 5 bases and the J segment 5 bases; nucleotides outside the gene matches: 5. This CDR3 comprises 14 residues. The germline V gene encodes CDR1 DFQATT and CDR2 SNEGSKA (reference sequence). CDR3 amino acids: CSAPLAGGRETQYF. CDR3 nucleotide sequence: TGCAGTGCTCCACTAGCGGGAGGGAGGGAGACCCAGTACTTC.

This clonotype was counted ten times or more. V gene TRBV11-1 combines with J gene TRBJ2-3; tentative D call: TRBD1 (6 bases). Germline lookup yields CDR1 SGHAT and CDR2 FQDESV (reference sequence). The CDR3 has 13 amino acids. Trimming took 5 bases from V and 4 from J, leaving 10 bases between them. CDR3 region: CASSPDRSDTQYF. CDR3 nucleotide sequence: TGTGCCAGCAGCCCGGACAGATCAGATACGCAGTATTTT. Based on the CDR3 plus reference TRBV11-1 and TRBJ2-3, the full variable domain is EAEVAQSPRYKITEKSQAVAFWCDPISGHATLYWYRQILGQGPELLVQFQDESVVDDSQLPKDRFSAERLKGVDSTLKIQPAELGDSAMYLCASSPDRSDTQYFGPGTRLTVL.

This clonotype was picked up many times. This rearrangement joins TRBV24-1 to TRBJ2-2; 7 bases agree with TRBD1. CDR1 and CDR2 from the germline V gene are KGHDR and SFDVKD. The CDR3 length is 16 residues. V was pared by 4 bases and J by 6 bases, with 10 bases of the junction left unmatched. The CDR3 here is CATSESGTAPPGELFF. The CDR3 coding sequence is TGTGCCACCAGTGAGTCCGGGACAGCCCCACCCGGGGAGCTGTTTTTT.

There are many counts of this clonotype. V gene TRBV5-8 combines with J gene TRBJ2-1; 10 nucleotides line up with TRBD2. Germline trimming cut 4 bases from V and 7 bases from J; bases unmatched to any gene: 2. This CDR3 spans 13 amino acids. Germline-derived CDR1 and CDR2 are SGHTS and YDEGEE. This CDR3 is CASSATSGNEQFF. The CDR3 DNA sequence: TGTGCCAGCAGCGCGACTAGCGGGAATGAGCAGTTCTTC.

Of note for this clonotype: Just one base apart from a much larger clone, this may be a read error. The J gene is TRBJ1-3, the V gene TRBV6-1; 7 nucleotides align to TRBD1. This CDR3 is 15 amino acids long. Germline V gene data show CDR1 as MNHNS and CDR2 as SASEGT. The DNA for the CDR3 is TGTCCCAGCAGTGACCGACAGGGACCTGGAAACACCATATATTTT. It is translated as CPSSDRQGPGNTIYF.

This clonotype was seen many times. This rearrangement joins TRBV5-4 to TRBJ2-1, with 8 bases fitting TRBD1. From germline, CDR1 is SGHNT and CDR2 YYREEE (reference sequence). The V gene end was trimmed by 5 bases and the J gene end by 5 bases; junction bases not matched to a gene: 3. The CDR3 is 13 amino acids. The CDR3 bases are TGTGCCAGCAGTCTGGGACAGGACAATGAGCAGTTCTTC. Translating it yields CASSLGQDNEQFF.

Of note for this clonotype: This sequence may be a read error, since a much larger clone differs from it by one base. The chain couples TRBV5-6 to TRBJ2-7, with no clear D. Germline-derived CDR1 and CDR2 are SGHDT and YYEEEE. There are 14 residues in the CDR3. Trimming removed 2 bases from V and 0 bases from J, with 9 bases in between. CDR3 DNA: TGTGCCAGCAGCTTAATGTCGACCTCCTACGAGCAGTACTTC. Protein product: CASSLMSTSYEQYF.

Of note for this clonotype: A read error may explain this, as a much larger clone is one base away. The rearrangement uses TRBV6-6 and TRBJ2-2; possibly TRBD2 for D (6 bases). Trimming shortened V by 8 bases and J by 6 bases, and 10 bases separated the two germline ends. Germline assignment: CDR1 MNHNY and CDR2 SVGAGI (reference sequence). This CDR3 spans 12 amino acids. The CDR3 region is CASRRDAGELFF. CDR3 bases: TGTGCCAGCCGGAGGGACGCCGGGGAGCTGTTTTTT.

As regards this clonotype: At one end the junction does not follow the germline gene, possibly because of a read error. This chain joins TRBV20-1 and TRBJ2-3; 11 nucleotides align to TRBD2. The CDR3 runs to 14 residues. Looked up from germline, CDR1 is DFQATT and CDR2 is SNEGSKA (reference sequence). CDR3 protein: CSANSGRDTGTQYF. For the CDR3, the DNA is TGCAGTGCTAATAGCGGGAGGGACACAGGTACGCAGTATTTT.

Ten or more counts support this clonotype. This CDR3 is CASTETLLGTGFGYTF. CDR3 nucleotide sequence: TGTGCCAGCACCGAAACCCTCCTCGGGACAGGGTTTGGCTACACCTTC. V and J are TRBV6-5 and TRBJ1-2; TRBD1 matches at 9 bases. This CDR3 has 16 amino acids. CDR1 and CDR2 (germline): MNHEY, SVGAGI. V shed 7 bases, J shed 7 bases, and the junction held 16 bases outside the gene matches.

Comments on this clonotype: With a much larger clone just one base away, this may be a read error. The chain combines TRBV7-9 with TRBJ1-2, with 7 bases aligning to TRBD1. The CDR3 runs to 13 residues. The V gene's germline CDR1 is SEHNR and CDR2 FQNEAQ (reference sequence). CDR3 loop: CASSGPGTDGHTF. In DNA, the CDR3 is TGTGCCAGCAGCGGCCCCGGGACAGATGGCCACACCTTC.

This clonotype was detected ten times or more. This chain joins TRBV30 and TRBJ2-7; 9 bases are a match to TRBD2. The CDR3 has 14 amino acids. J lost 2 bases, V lost 0 bases, and 2 bases had no gene match. CDR1 is GTSNPN and CDR2 is SVGIG in the germline V gene (reference sequence). The CDR3 DNA sequence: TGTGCCTGGAGTGTATCTAGCGGGACCTACGAGCAGTACTTC. Translation gives CAWSVSSGTYEQYF. Filled out from reference TRBV30 and TRBJ2-7, the complete variable domain reads SQTIHQWPATLVQPVGSPLSLECTVEGTSNPNLYWYRQAAGRGLQLLFYSVGIGQISSEVPQNLSASRPQDRQFILSSKKLLLSDSGFYLCAWSVSSGTYEQYFGPGTRLTVT.

A word on this clonotype: A much larger clone differs from this one at a single base, so this may be a read error. The rearrangement links TRBV20-1 to TRBJ2-2; 10 nucleotides agree with TRBD2. J gave up 0 bases and V 6 bases, and 7 bases lay outside the gene matches. CDR1 is DFQATT, CDR2 SNEGSKA, per germline (reference sequence). The CDR3 is made up of 16 amino acids. CDR3 protein: CSAGTLAGANTGELFF. The CDR3 region has the DNA TGCAGTGCCGGAACCCTAGCGGGAGCGAACACCGGGGAGCTGTTTTTT.

This clonotype was seen many times. This chain connects TRBV4-2 to TRBJ2-3, with 10 bases matching TRBD2. Germline CDR1 reads LGHNA; CDR2 reads YNFKEQ. V lost 3 bases to trimming and J lost 1 base; unmatched junction nucleotides: 4. The CDR3 spans 16 residues. CDR3 protein: CASSHGGTSGTDTQYF. As DNA, the CDR3 is TGTGCCAGCAGCCATGGCGGGACTAGCGGCACAGATACGCAGTATTTT.

About this clonotype itself: A read error may account for a junction end that differs from germline. V gene TRBV7-9 combines with J gene TRBJ2-5; 8 bases align to TRBD2. The CDR3 length is 17 residues. Germline V gene lookup returns CDR1 SEHNR and CDR2 FQNEAQ (reference sequence). The CDR3 protein is CASSPPGVTGGRETQYF. CDR3 DNA: TGCGCCAGCAGCCCCCCAGGAGTAACGGGAGGGCGAGAGACCCAGTACTTC.

This clonotype appeared many times. DNA of the CDR3: TGTGCCACTCGAGCGGAGCCCACAGATACGCAGTATTTT. Protein: CATRAEPTDTQYF. V usage is TRBV19 and J usage is TRBJ2-3; D perhaps matches TRBD2 (5 bases). CDR3 length equals 13 residues. CDR1 is LNHDA and CDR2 is SQIVND in the germline V gene (reference sequence). Trimming took off 10 bases at V and 2 bases at J, with 13 bases between the two ends.

This clonotype has a count of ten or more. The chain recombines TRBV14 with TRBJ2-3; 11 nucleotides match TRBD2. This CDR3 region has 19 residues. V shed 1 base and J 3 bases; nucleotides not matched to a gene: 12. Germline CDR1 SGHDN, CDR2 FVKESK. CDR3 nucleotide sequence: TGTGCCAGCAGCCAAGGGATCCTAGCGGGAGGATGGTGGACAGATACGCAGTATTTT. Translating it yields CASSQGILAGGWWTDTQYF.

This clonotype occurred many times. The chain joins TRBV4-2 to TRBJ2-7, with 7 bases matching TRBD1. This CDR3 is 14 amino acids long. V shed 5 bases and J 2 bases; nucleotides not matched to a gene: 6. CDR1 and CDR2 (germline): LGHNA, YNFKEQ. For the CDR3, the DNA is TGTGCCAGCAGCAAATCCGGGACAGCCTACGAGCAGTACTTC. It encodes CASSKSGTAYEQYF.

This clonotype was observed a few times. This sequence joins TRBV6-2 or TRBV6-3 and TRBJ2-1, with TRBD2 matching over 10 bases. Germline CDR1 reads MNHEY; CDR2 reads SVGEGT. Unmatched junction bases numbered 9, after V lost 2 bases and J lost 5 bases. This CDR3 region has 17 residues. In DNA, the CDR3 is TGTGCCAGCAGTTACAATCCCGGGACTAGCGCGAACAATGAGCAGTTCTTC. It translates to CASSYNPGTSANNEQFF.

This clonotype was seen only a few times. The chain is built from TRBV20-1 and TRBJ2-5, with D possibly being TRBD2 (6 bases). Between the trimmed V and J ends, which lost 2 bases and 5 bases, there was a span of 15 bases. CDR1 DFQATT and CDR2 SNEGSKA come from the germline V gene (reference sequence). The CDR3 length is 14 residues. CDR3 region: CSARLARVRETQYF. CDR3 DNA sequence: TGCAGTGCTAGACTAGCGAGAGTAAGGGAGACCCAGTACTTC.

In this sample, this clonotype turned up many times. V is TRBV3-2 and J is TRBJ2-7. TRBV3-2 is assigned pseudogene status. The CDR3 contains 14 residues. CDR3 sequence (DNA): TGTGCCAGCAGCCCAGCGGGAGTCCCCTACGAGCAGTACTTC. Translating gives CASSPAGVPYEQYF.

The gene calls are TRBV12-3 or TRBV12-4 and TRBJ2-6, with 8 bases matching TRBD1. With 6 bases clipped from V and 4 bases from J, the junction kept 5 bases outside the gene matches. This CDR3 contains 15 residues. CDR3 sequence reads: CASSANRGGANVLTF. CDR3 sequence (DNA): TGTGCCAGCAGCGCCAACAGGGGGGGGGCCAACGTCCTGACTTTC.